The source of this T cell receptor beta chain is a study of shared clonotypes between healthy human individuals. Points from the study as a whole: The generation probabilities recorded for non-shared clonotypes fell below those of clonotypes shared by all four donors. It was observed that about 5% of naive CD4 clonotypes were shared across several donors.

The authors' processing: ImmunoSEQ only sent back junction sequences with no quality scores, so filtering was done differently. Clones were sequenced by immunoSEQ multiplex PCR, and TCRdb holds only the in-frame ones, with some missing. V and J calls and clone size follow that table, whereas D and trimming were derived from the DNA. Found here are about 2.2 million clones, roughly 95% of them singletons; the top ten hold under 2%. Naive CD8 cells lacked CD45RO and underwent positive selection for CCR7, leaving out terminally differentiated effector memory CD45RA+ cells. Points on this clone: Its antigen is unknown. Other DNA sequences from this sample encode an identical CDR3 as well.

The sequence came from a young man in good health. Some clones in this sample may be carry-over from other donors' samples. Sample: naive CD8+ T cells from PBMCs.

In DNA, the CDR3 is TGTGCCAGCAGCTCCAGACTAGCGGGAGGGTACGAGCAGTACTTC. Its translation is CASSSRLAGGYEQYF. The rearrangement joins TRBV11-2 to TRBJ2-7; 14 positions agree with TRBD2. The CDR3 spans 15 residues. Germline CDR1 is SGHAT and CDR2 is FQNNGV. With 4 bases clipped from V and 4 bases from J, the junction kept 3 bases outside the gene matches.